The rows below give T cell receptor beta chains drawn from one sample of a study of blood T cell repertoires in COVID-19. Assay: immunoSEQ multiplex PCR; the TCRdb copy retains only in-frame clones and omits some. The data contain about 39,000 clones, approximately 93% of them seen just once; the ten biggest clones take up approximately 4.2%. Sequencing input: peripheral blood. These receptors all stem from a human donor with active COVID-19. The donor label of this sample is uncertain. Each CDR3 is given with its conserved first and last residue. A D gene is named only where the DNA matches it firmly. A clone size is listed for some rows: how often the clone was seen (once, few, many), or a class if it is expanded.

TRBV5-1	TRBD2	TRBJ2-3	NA	TGCGCCAGCAGCTTGGGCGGGAGGGCCAGTGATACGCAGTATTTT	CASSLGGRASDTQYF
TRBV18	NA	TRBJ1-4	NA	TGTGCCAGCTCACAGAGGTTCGCAACTAATGAAAAACTGTTTTTT	CASSQRFATNEKLFF
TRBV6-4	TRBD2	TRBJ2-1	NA	TGTGCCAGCAGTCGACTAGCGGGGGGGTATGAGCAGTTCTTC	CASSRLAGGYEQFF
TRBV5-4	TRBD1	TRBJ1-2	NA	TGTGCCAGCAGCGTCTCTCCGGGACAGCTCTATGGCTACACCTTC	CASSVSPGQLYGYTF
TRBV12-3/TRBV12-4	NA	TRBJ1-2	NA	TGTGCCAGCAGTTTAAGCGACGGGGGCTACACCTTC	CASSLSDGGYTF
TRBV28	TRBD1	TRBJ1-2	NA	TGTGCCAGCAGACCAGGGGGTTTCAGCTATGGCTACACCTTC	CASRPGGFSYGYTF
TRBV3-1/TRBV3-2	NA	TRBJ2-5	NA	TGTGCCAGCAGCCAGGGGGGTTATGGGGAGACCCAGTACTTC	CASSQGGYGETQYF
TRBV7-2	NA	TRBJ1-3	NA	TGTGCCAGCAGCTTAGGGGCGACTGGAAACACCATATATTTT	CASSLGATGNTIYF
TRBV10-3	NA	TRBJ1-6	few	TGTGCCATCAGTGAGGGGGGGTCTAATTCACCCCTCCACTTT	CAISEGGSNSPLHF
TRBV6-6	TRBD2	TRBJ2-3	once	TGTGCCAGCAGTCTCGAGGGGAGGGGTACGCAGTATTTT	CASSLEGRGTQYF
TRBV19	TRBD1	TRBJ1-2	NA	TGTGCCAGCCGGGACAGGGAATTTGCGAACTATGGCTACACCTTC	CASRDREFANYGYTF
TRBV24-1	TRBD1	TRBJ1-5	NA	TGTGCCACCAGTGATATTGGACAGGGGAGGTTAAATCAGCCCCAGCATTTT	CATSDIGQGRLNQPQHF
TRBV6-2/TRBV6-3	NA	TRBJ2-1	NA	TGTGCCAGCAGTCGGGACAACTCCTACAATGAGCAGTTCTTC	CASSRDNSYNEQFF
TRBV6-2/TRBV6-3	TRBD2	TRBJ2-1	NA	TGTGCCAGCAGTGACCCTAGCGGGGGGAGGTATGAGCAGTTCTTC	CASSDPSGGRYEQFF
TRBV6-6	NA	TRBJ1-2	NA	TGTGCCAGCAGTTACCCCGCAGGGACTAACTATGGCTACACCTTC	CASSYPAGTNYGYTF
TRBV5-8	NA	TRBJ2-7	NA	TGTGCCAGCAACCGGCAAGACAGGCCTAGGACCTACGAGCAGTACTTC	CASNRQDRPRTYEQYF
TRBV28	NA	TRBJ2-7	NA	TGTGCCAGCAGTTTATCTACAGGGTTCATCCTCCACGAGCAGTACTTC	CASSLSTGFILHEQYF
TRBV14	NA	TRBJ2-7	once	TGTGCCAGCAGTATCGAGGGATGGTCCTACGAGCAGTACTTC	CASSIEGWSYEQYF
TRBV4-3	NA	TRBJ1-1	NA	TGCGCCAGCAGCCCCTCCTGGAGTGGGAACACTGAAGCTTTCTTT	CASSPSWSGNTEAFF
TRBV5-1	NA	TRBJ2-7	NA	TGCGCCAGCAGCCAGAGCGCTGCCTCCTACGAGCAGTACTTC	CASSQSAASYEQYF